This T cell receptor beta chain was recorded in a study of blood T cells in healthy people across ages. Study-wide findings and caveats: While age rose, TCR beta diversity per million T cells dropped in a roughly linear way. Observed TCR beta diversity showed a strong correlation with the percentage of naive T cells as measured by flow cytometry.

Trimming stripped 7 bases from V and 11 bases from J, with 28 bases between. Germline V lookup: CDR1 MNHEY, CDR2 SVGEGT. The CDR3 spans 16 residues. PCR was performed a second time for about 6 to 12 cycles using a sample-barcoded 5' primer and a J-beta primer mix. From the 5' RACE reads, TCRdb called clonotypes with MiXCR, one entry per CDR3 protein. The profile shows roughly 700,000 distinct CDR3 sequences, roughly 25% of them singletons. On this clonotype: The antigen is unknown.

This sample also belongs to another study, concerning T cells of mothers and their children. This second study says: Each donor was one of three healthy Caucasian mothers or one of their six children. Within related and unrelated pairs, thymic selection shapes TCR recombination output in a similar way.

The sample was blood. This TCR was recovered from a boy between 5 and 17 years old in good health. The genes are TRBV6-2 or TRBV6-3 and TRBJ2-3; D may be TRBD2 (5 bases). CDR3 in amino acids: CASIKDSAPGNPRQYF. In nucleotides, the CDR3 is TGTGCCAGCATAAAAGATTCGGCGCCCGGGAATCCCCGGCAGTATTTT.